Sequencing of this TCR beta chain was carried out in a study of blood T cell repertoires in COVID-19. Overall study context: Donors in the United States, Italy and Spain gave samples during acute or convalescent COVID-19. The cDNA or gDNA used as material had been derived from T cells, B-cell-depleted T cells, or PBMCs.

In the original analysis: Amplification with reference gene primers provided the estimates of nucleated cell counts. Sequenced by immunoSEQ multiplex PCR; TCRdb stores in-frame clones only, minus some. D and trimming were read from the DNA, whereas the V and J calls and clone size are those reported in that table. In the table there are 100,000 to 110,000 clones, around four fifths of which are singletons. Sequencing input: peripheral blood. The sequence derives from a man aged 50 or older with active or convalescent COVID-19.

The CDR3, as DNA: TGTGCCAGCAGCCGTAAAGAGGGCTACAATGAGCAGTTCTTC. It codes for CASSRKEGYNEQFF. The genes are TRBV7-8 and TRBJ2-1; perhaps TRBD2 as D (5 bases). CDR1 and CDR2 from the germline V gene are SGHVS and FQNEAQ. V was cut by 5 bases and J by 3 bases, with 11 bases left in between. The CDR3 runs 14 residues.